The 7 T cell receptor beta chains presented below share a single source sample, sequenced in a study of blood T cell repertoires in COVID-19. Profiled with immunoSEQ multiplex PCR; TCRdb holds only in-frame clones, not every one. This table holds about 40,000 clones, roughly nine tenths found once. What was sequenced was peripheral blood. The receptors stem from a woman aged 25 to 45 in a cohort sampled during active COVID-19.

The V call is TRBV13, the J call TRBJ2-7; 9 bases match TRBD2. The CDR3 length is 14 residues. The trim removed 5 bases at V and 6 bases at J, leaving 8 bases unmatched. Germline values: CDR1 PRHDT, CDR2 FYEKMQ (reference sequence). The CDR3 coding sequence is TGTGCCAGCAGCCAGCTAGCGGGAAAGAGCGAGCAGTACTTC. Translating gives CASSQLAGKSEQYF.

The V and J genes are TRBV7-9 and TRBJ2-7, with 7 positions matching TRBD2. This CDR3 contains 11 residues. Trimming took 10 bases from V and 7 from J; bases not matched to a gene: 7. In germline, CDR1 is SEHNR, CDR2 FQNEAQ (reference sequence). The CDR3 protein is CATTGGREQYF. CDR3 nucleotide sequence: TGTGCCACCACGGGAGGCCGTGAGCAGTACTTC.

The J gene is TRBJ2-3, the V gene TRBV27; TRBD2 agrees at 8 bases. The CDR3 loop spans 16 amino acids. V lost 2 bases, J lost 4 bases, and 8 bases stayed unmatched. CDR1 MNHEY and CDR2 SMNVEV come from the germline V gene (reference sequence). The CDR3 region is CASSLPPGGAADTQYF. In DNA, the CDR3 is TGTGCCAGCAGTTTACCCCCCGGGGGGGCGGCAGATACGCAGTATTTT.

The rearrangement uses TRBV19 and TRBJ1-1; TRBD1 is a possible D gene (5 bases). CDR1 is LNHDA, CDR2 SQIVND, per germline (reference sequence). There are 14 residues in the CDR3. Trimming took off 1 base at V and 5 bases at J, with 11 bases between the two ends. The chain's CDR3 is CASSIGTLRTEAFF. CDR3 coding DNA: TGTGCCAGTAGTATAGGGACATTGAGGACTGAAGCTTTCTTT.

This chain uses TRBV28 with TRBJ2-1, with 9 bases that match TRBD2. J gave up 6 bases and V 10 bases, and 10 bases lay outside the gene matches. This CDR3 has 14 amino acids. CDR1 is MDHEN and CDR2 is SYDVKM in the germline V gene. CDR3 sequence: CATSLAGNLNEQFF. CDR3 nucleotides: TGTGCCACCTCCCTAGCGGGAAACCTCAATGAGCAGTTCTTC.

The chain carries TRBV4-2 and TRBJ2-5; TRBD2 matches 11 bases. The CDR3 sequence is 22 residues long. Germline CDR1 is LGHNA and CDR2 is YNFKEQ. V gave up 0 bases and J gave up 1 base; unmatched junction bases: 19. The CDR3 reads CASSQEPIRLAGSPSPQETQYF. CDR3 nucleotide sequence: TGTGCCAGCAGCCAAGAGCCGATCCGACTAGCGGGGAGCCCTAGCCCCCAAGAGACCCAGTACTTC.

This rearrangement joins TRBV6-6 to TRBJ1-1, with D possibly being TRBD1 (6 bases). The CDR3 is made up of 13 amino acids. From germline, CDR1 is MNHNY and CDR2 SVGAGI (reference sequence). With 6 bases removed from V and 7 bases from J, the gap between germline ends came to 15 bases. The CDR3 nucleotides are TGTGCCAGCAGGACAGGTTCCGGTGGTGAAGCTTTCTTT. It translates to CASRTGSGGEAFF.